This TCR beta chain is from a study of T cell repertoires in cytomegalovirus infection. TCRdb ran MiXCR on the reads and lists one entry per CDR3 protein. The table includes about 140,000 distinct CDR3 sequences, roughly 6% detected once. Study-wide results and caveats: HLA-C-restricted CMV-specific TCR beta clonotypes prevailed in the ex vivo response.

This clonotype was seen ten or more times. Antigen unknown. Trimming removed 4 bases at V and 6 bases at J, with 12 bases between. The CDR3 totals 12 residues. Germline CDR1 and CDR2: SQVTM and ANQGSEA. This sequence joins TRBV29-1 and TRBJ1-1; the D gene is possibly TRBD1 (6 bases). The sequence was collected from a human donor in good health (CMV status not recorded). Some clones in this sample may be carry-over from other donors' samples. Sequencing input: PBMCs. This CDR3 reads CSVVYRDAEAFF. The CDR3, as DNA: TGCAGCGTTGTGTACAGGGACGCTGAAGCTTTCTTT.